This T cell receptor (beta chain) is drawn from a study of T cell repertoires in cytomegalovirus infection. At the level of the study: It was the public TCR beta signatures that indicated both CMV infection and matching HLA type.

The V gene's germline CDR1 is LNHDA and CDR2 SQIVND (reference sequence). V dropped 2 bases and J dropped 7 bases, with 12 bases sitting between them. The CDR3 consists of 15 residues. Only a few counts were recorded for this clonotype. Its antigen is not known. General study findings and limits: Dominating the ex vivo response were HLA-C-restricted CMV-specific TCR beta clonotypes.

TCRdb analysed the reads with MiXCR anew, one entry per CDR3 protein. The table records a few hundred thousand distinct CDR3 sequences, 15% to 20% of them present only once. The clonotype comes from a human donor in good health (CMV status not recorded). Some clones in this sample may be carry-over from other donors' samples. The J gene is TRBJ1-6, the V gene TRBV19, with D uncertain. Sequences were obtained from PBMCs. The CDR3 DNA follows: TGTGCCAGTAGTATATCTCCCCCCGGGAATTCACCCCTCCACTTT. As protein: CASSISPPGNSPLHF.